This T cell receptor beta chain was captured by sequencing in a study of blood T cell repertoires in COVID-19. Study context: The study drew acute and convalescent COVID-19 samples from the United States, Italy and Spain. PBMCs, B-cell-depleted T cells, or T cells were the source of the cDNA or gDNA that made up the material.

Sequencing was performed with immunoSEQ multiplex PCR; in TCRdb, only in-frame clones are kept and a portion is missing. The sample has 200,000 to 300,000 clones, about 88% seen once; the top ten hold under 2.5%. The clonotype comes from a man aged 30 to 45 with active or convalescent COVID-19. The specimen sequenced was peripheral blood.

The CDR3 coding sequence is TGTGCCAGCAGTCCCGTTCCGACAGGGTACACAGATACGCAGTATTTT. It specifies CASSPVPTGYTDTQYF. V and J are TRBV6-2 or TRBV6-3 and TRBJ2-3; 7 nucleotides align to TRBD1. The CDR3 length is 16 residues. V shed 5 bases, J shed 2 bases, and the junction held 10 bases outside the gene matches. The germline gives CDR1 MNHEY, CDR2 SVGEGT.